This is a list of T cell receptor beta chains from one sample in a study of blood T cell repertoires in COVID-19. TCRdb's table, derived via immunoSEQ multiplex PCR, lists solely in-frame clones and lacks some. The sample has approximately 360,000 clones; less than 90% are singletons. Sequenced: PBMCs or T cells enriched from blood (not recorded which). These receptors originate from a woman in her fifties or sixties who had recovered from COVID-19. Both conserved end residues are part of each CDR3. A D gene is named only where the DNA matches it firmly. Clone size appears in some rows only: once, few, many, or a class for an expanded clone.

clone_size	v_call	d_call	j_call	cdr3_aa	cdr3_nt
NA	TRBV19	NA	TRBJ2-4	CASSIRRAGNIQYF	TGTGCCAGTAGTATTCGCAGGGCAGGAAACATTCAGTACTTC
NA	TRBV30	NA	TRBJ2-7	CAWSPTALIIGYEQYF	TGTGCCTGGAGCCCGACTGCTCTGATTATCGGCTACGAGCAGTACTTC
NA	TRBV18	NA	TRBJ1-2	CASSPPAGAYGYTF	TGTGCCAGCTCACCACCGGCGGGGGCCTATGGCTACACCTTC
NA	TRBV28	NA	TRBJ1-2	CASSSSGQLYGYTF	NA
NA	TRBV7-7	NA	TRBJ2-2	CASSAPAGNTGELFF	TGTGCTAGCAGCGCTCCGGCAGGAAACACCGGGGAGCTGTTTTTT
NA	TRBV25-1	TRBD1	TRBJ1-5	CASRQTGRNQPQHF	TGTGCCAGCAGACAGACAGGGCGTAATCAGCCCCAGCATTTT
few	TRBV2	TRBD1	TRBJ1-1	CASSLERQGAANTEAFF	TGTGCCAGCAGCCTAGAACGACAGGGGGCTGCGAACACTGAAGCTTTCTTT
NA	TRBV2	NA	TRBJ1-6	CASAGPASGNSPLHF	TGTGCCAGCGCGGGACCAGCGAGTGGGAATTCACCCCTCCACTTT
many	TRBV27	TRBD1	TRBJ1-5	CASSSRGHQPQHF	TGTGCCAGCAGTTCCAGGGGGCATCAGCCCCAGCATTTT
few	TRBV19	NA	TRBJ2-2	CASSIRGTGELFF	TGTGCCAGTAGTATCAGGGGTACCGGGGAGCTGTTTTTT
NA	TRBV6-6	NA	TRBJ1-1	CASIPGPGGTEAFF	TGTGCCAGCATTCCCGGGCCCGGGGGAACTGAAGCTTTCTTT
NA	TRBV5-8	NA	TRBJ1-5	CASSFGLLLNQPQHF	TGTGCCAGCAGCTTCGGTCTTCTACTCAATCAGCCCCAGCATTTT
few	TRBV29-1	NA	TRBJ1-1	CSVNEFASKNTEAFF	TGCAGCGTGAACGAGTTCGCGAGTAAGAACACTGAAGCTTTCTTT
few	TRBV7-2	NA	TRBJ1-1	CASSLVQGSRTEAFF	TGTGCCAGCAGCTTAGTCCAGGGTAGTAGGACTGAAGCTTTCTTT
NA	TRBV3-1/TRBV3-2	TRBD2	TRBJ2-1	CASSQVSGRKYNEQFF	TGTGCCAGCAGCCAAGTTAGCGGGAGAAAGTACAATGAGCAGTTCTTC
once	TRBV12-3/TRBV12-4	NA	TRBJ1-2	CASSLRGASGYTF	TGTGCCAGCAGTTTACGGGGGGCCAGCGGCTACACCTTC
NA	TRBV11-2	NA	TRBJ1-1	CASSRADRTEAFF	TGTGCCAGCAGTCGAGCGGATCGGACTGAAGCTTTCTTT
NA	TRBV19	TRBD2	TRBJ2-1	CASSMTGLAGPNEQFF	TGTGCCAGTAGTATGACGGGACTAGCGGGCCCCAATGAGCAGTTCTTC
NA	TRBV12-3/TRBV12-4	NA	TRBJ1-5	CASSLERGQPQHF	TGTGCCAGCAGTTTAGAGCGGGGTCAGCCCCAGCATTTT
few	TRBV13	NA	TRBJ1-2	CASSLGRNYNYGYTF	TGTGCCAGCAGCTTAGGACGGAACTATAACTATGGCTACACCTTC
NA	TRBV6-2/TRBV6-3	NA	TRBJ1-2	CASSYSARHSGGYTF	TGTGCCAGCAGTTATTCCGCCCGACACAGCGGTGGCTACACCTTC
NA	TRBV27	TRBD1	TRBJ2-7	CASSLLGQVPYEQYF	TGTGCCAGCAGTTTATTGGGACAGGTTCCCTACGAGCAGTACTTC
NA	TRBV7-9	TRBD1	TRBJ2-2	CASSSWTGAGELFF	TGTGCCAGCAGCTCCTGGACAGGGGCCGGGGAGCTGTTTTTT
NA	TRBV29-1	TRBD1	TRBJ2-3	CSVADRGLSDTQYF	TGCAGCGTTGCGGACAGGGGGCTCTCAGATACGCAGTATTTT
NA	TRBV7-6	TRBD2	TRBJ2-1	CASSLRTSGSLYNEQFF	TGTGCCAGCAGCTTGAGGACTAGCGGGAGTTTGTACAATGAGCAGTTCTTC
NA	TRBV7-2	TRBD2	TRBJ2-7	CASSPSGREHEQYF	TGTGCCAGCAGCCCTAGCGGGAGGGAGCACGAGCAGTACTTC
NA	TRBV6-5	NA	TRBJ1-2	CASSLDSVFGYTF	TGTGCCAGCAGTTTAGACAGTGTCTTTGGCTACACCTTC
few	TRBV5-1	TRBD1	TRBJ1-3	CASSLSTGAAFSGNTIYF	TGCGCCAGCAGCCTTTCGACAGGGGCCGCATTCTCTGGAAACACCATATATTTT
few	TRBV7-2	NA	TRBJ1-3	CASSTWLGGGNTIYF	TGTGCCAGCAGCACCTGGTTAGGAGGGGGAAACACCATATATTTT
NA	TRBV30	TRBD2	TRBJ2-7	CACQRGGQFYEQYF	TGTGCCTGCCAACGGGGGGGGCAATTCTACGAGCAGTACTTC
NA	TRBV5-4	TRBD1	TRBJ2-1	CASSLEQGAGNEQFF	TGTGCCAGCAGCTTGGAACAGGGGGCGGGAAATGAGCAGTTCTTC
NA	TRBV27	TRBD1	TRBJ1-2	CASSTRDRVGGGYTF	TGTGCCAGCAGTACCCGGGACAGGGTGGGCGGTGGCTACACCTTC
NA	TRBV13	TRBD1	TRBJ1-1	CASSQFDRGDIEAFF	TGTGCCAGCAGCCAATTTGACAGGGGCGATATTGAAGCTTTCTTT
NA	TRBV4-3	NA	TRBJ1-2	CASSQGGVGGYTF	TGCGCCAGCAGCCAGGGGGGGGTAGGTGGCTACACCTTC
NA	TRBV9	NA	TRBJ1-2	CASSVESAGYGYTF	TGTGCCAGCAGCGTAGAAAGCGCGGGCTATGGCTACACCTTC
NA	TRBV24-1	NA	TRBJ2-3	CAPPCRGSCKVTQYF	TGTGCCCCCCCCTGCCGAGGCAGCTGCAAGGTAACGCAGTATTTT
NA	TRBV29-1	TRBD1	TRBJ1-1	CSVGHRQGNTEAFF	TGCAGCGTCGGCCACCGACAGGGGAACACTGAAGCTTTCTTT
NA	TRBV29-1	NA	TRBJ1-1	CSVDFFSGLNTEAFF	TGCAGCGTTGATTTTTTTTCAGGGCTGAACACTGAAGCTTTCTTT
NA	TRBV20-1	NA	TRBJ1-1	CSATGPPGAFF	TGCAGTGCCACGGGCCCTCCAGGGGCTTTCTTT
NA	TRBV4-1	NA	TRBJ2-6	CASSRAIGAGADSGANVLTF	TGCGCCAGCAGCCGAGCCATTGGGGCGGGGGCCGACTCTGGGGCCAACGTCCTGACTTTC
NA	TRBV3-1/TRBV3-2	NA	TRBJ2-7	CASSETRAYEQYF	TGTGCCAGCAGCGAGACTAGAGCCTACGAGCAGTACTTC
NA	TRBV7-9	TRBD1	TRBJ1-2	CASSSVSGTGAANYGYTF	TGTGCCAGCAGCTCAGTTTCCGGGACAGGGGCAGCTAACTATGGCTACACCTTC
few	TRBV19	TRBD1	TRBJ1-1	CASSTRDRVYTEAFF	TGTGCCAGTAGTACGCGGGACAGAGTGTACACTGAAGCTTTCTTT
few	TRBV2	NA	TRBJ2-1	CATQGLVYNEQFF	TGTGCCACTCAGGGCCTCGTATACAATGAGCAGTTCTTC
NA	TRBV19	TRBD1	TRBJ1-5	CASLAGTDSNQPQHF	TGTGCCAGTCTTGCCGGGACAGATAGCAATCAGCCCCAGCATTTT